This record covers a single T cell receptor (beta chain). Its antigen is undetermined. The data were obtained in a study of shared clonotypes between healthy human individuals. Whole-study findings and limits: For sorted subsets, rarefaction showed incomplete sequencing despite large depth. Investigators expected sequencing depth to affect clonotype sharing among donors.

With V trimmed by 5 bases and J by 1 base, 7 bases remained unmatched. Germline V CDR1 and CDR2: LGHNT, FRNRAP. The CDR3 has 15 amino acids. This table comes from immunoSEQ multiplex PCR, and its TCRdb copy is limited to in-frame clones, with some not included. The table has about 680,000 clones, around 92% seen once; the top ten hold 24%. Naive CD8 populations comprised CD45RO-negative cells positively selected for CCR7, excluding terminally differentiated effector memory CD45RA+ cells. The sequence was collected from a man aged 25 to 40 in good health. The material sequenced was naive CD8+ T cells sorted from blood. This chain joins TRBV12-5 and TRBJ2-5; 7 positions agree with TRBD1. This chain's CDR3 is CASGPGQTRQETQYF. The CDR3, as DNA: TGTGCTAGTGGTCCGGGACAGACCCGCCAAGAGACCCAGTACTTC.